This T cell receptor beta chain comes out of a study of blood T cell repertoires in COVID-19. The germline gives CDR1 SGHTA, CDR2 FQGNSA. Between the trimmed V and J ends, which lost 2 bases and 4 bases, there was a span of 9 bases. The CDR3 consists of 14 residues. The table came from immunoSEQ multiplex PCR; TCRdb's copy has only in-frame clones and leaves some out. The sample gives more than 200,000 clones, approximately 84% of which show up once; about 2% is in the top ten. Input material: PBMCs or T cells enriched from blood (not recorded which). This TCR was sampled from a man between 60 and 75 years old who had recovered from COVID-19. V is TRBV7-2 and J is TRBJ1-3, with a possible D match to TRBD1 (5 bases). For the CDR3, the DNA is TGTGCCAGCAGCTTATTCGGGGGAGGAAACACCATATATTTT. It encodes CASSLFGGGNTIYF.